Listed below are T cell receptor beta chains from one sample, sequenced in a study of spatial heterogeneity in lung cancer. One entry per CDR3 protein results from TCRdb running MiXCR on the 5' RACE reads. The table lists around 100,000 distinct CDR3 sequences, roughly 4.5% of them singletons, with 21% in the top ten. The specimen was lung tumor tissue, collected at surgery. The receptors here all came from a male donor with early-stage non-small cell lung cancer. The conserved cysteine and the conserved F or W are not part of the CDR3 here. Each record gives: clone size, J gene, CDR3 length, V gene, CDR3 protein. Size values are once, few and many counts, or a class for expanded clones, and some rows have none.

many,TRBJ2-3,12,TRBV12-3/TRBV12-4,ASSLGARTDTQY
many,TRBJ2-1,14,TRBV28,ASSPPGSGRNNEQF
NA,TRBJ1-6,13,TRBV7-9,ASRGPGTGVSPLH
many,TRBJ2-4,13,TRBV3-1,ASSQTGEPKNIQY
many,TRBJ2-5,11,TRBV5-1,ASSNSPGETQY
many,TRBJ2-2,10,TRBV12-3/TRBV12-4,ASRTAYGELF
many,TRBJ1-4,10,TRBV2,ASRGIEEKLF
many,TRBJ1-4,15,TRBV18,ASSPQGKFYGREKLF
NA,TRBJ2-7,13,TRBV28,ASTLSGTGIYEQY
many,TRBJ2-4,16,TRBV7-9,ASSPGPVRALAKNIQY
many,TRBJ2-7,10,TRBV2,ATAFFNYEQY
many,TRBJ2-7,11,TRBV5-1,ASSVGGVNEQY
many,TRBJ2-3,13,TRBV20-1,SASGLAGTTDTQY
many,TRBJ2-6,12,TRBV27,ASQGLAGANVLT
many,TRBJ1-1,11,TRBV4-2,ASSQSRDTEAF
many,TRBJ1-3,12,TRBV4-1,ASSQTGDGNTIY
NA,TRBJ2-4,14,TRBV11-2,ASSSGTSLAKNIQY
many,TRBJ2-7,12,TRBV28,ASSNLASASEQY
NA,TRBJ2-1,13,TRBV5-1,ASSLVLAGNNEQF
many,TRBJ2-1,14,TRBV6-1,ASRRESGWSYNEQF
NA,TRBJ2-7,10,TRBV28,ASSLRWYEQY
many,TRBJ1-6,15,TRBV7-9,ASSLRDRVGYNSPLH
many,TRBJ2-2,13,TRBV29-1,SVSVSSANTGELF
many,TRBJ2-1,9,TRBV6-6,ASSTLAEQF
many,TRBJ1-2,11,TRBV7-9,ASSFGRETGYT
many,TRBJ2-7,12,TRBV20-1,SARGEGVSYEQY
many,TRBJ2-4,13,TRBV20-1,SARGAGVTKNIQY
many,TRBJ2-2,14,TRBV20-1,SARDMGLANTGELF
NA,TRBJ2-3,13,TRBV14,ASSQGTVITDTQY
many,TRBJ1-4,13,TRBV9,ASSVGRAKREKLF
few,TRBJ2-1,16,TRBV4-1,ASSQDPIFLAGAFEQF
many,TRBJ2-3,14,TRBV3-1,ASSHLTSGRTDTQY
many,TRBJ2-1,13,TRBV5-1,ASNDVEAGGWEQF
many,TRBJ2-1,11,TRBV4-1,ASSPTHSNEQF
many,TRBJ2-1,13,TRBV6-5,ASSYLGQGLHEQF
many,TRBJ2-7,14,TRBV5-1,ASNLGQGTPWYEQY
NA,TRBJ2-7,11,TRBV28,ASRTGEPYEQY
NA,TRBJ2-5,16,TRBV28,ASSSTRTDRGIEETQY
many,TRBJ1-2,11,TRBV12-3/TRBV12-4,ASSRRPPEGYT
NA,TRBJ1-1,11,TRBV7-8,ASSLGTRTEAF
NA,TRBJ2-7,13,TRBV10-3,AISEQLQVAYEQY
many,TRBJ1-6,10,TRBV20-1,SASSYNSPLH
many,TRBJ1-1,12,TRBV10-1,ASSEYPGNTEAF
many,TRBJ2-5,11,TRBV15,ATSRDLGETQY
many,TRBJ2-7,13,TRBV28,ASRTPLGPNYEQY
many,TRBJ1-1,11,TRBV20-1,SALQGANTEAF
many,TRBJ2-1,14,TRBV27,ASSLNGGPNYNEQF
many,TRBJ1-1,11,TRBV28,ASLIRMNTEAF
many,TRBJ2-5,13,TRBV7-8,ASSLGLADAETQY